A selection of T cell receptor beta chains follows, all from one sample in a study of beta chain features in type 1 diabetes. The assay was immunoSEQ multiplex PCR, and TCRdb's table has in-frame clones only and misses some. The table lists some 700,000 clones, over 10% of them singletons. The sequencing sample was made of naive CD4+ T cells from blood. The source of these receptors is a man aged 18 to 30 with type 1 diabetes. Each CDR3 is given with its conserved first and last residue. Each record gives: clone size, D gene, V gene, J gene, CDR3 DNA, CDR3 protein. The D gene is left open where the match is weak. A clone size is listed for some rows: how often the clone was seen (once, few, many), or a class if it is expanded.

few,TRBD1,TRBV6-5,TRBJ2-1,TGTGCCAGCAGTTACCGGGACAGGGGGAAGCAGTTCTTC,CASSYRDRGKQFF
.,TRBD2,TRBV30,TRBJ2-4,TGTGCCTGGAGTGTAGGAAGGACTAGCGGGGATACCAAAAACATTCAGTACTTC,CAWSVGRTSGDTKNIQYF
.,.,TRBV6-6,TRBJ1-6,TGTGCCAGCAGTTACCTGACACCGGATTCACCCCTCCACTTT,CASSYLTPDSPLHF
.,TRBD2,TRBV13,TRBJ2-7,TGTGCCAATACCCCCCCAGCGGGGGTACAGCAGTACTTC,CANTPPAGVQQYF
.,.,TRBV7-8,TRBJ1-4,TGTGCCAGCAGCTTCCCGGGGGGGAATGAAAAACTGTTTTTT,CASSFPGGNEKLFF
few,.,TRBV18,TRBJ2-5,TGTGCCAGCTCACCCTGGGACCAAGAGACCCAGTACTTC,CASSPWDQETQYF
.,.,TRBV9,TRBJ1-1,TGTGCCAGCAGCGTAGTGGGCGGGCCGAACACTGAAGCTTTCTTT,CASSVVGGPNTEAFF
few,TRBD1,TRBV5-1,TRBJ2-3,TGCGCCAGCAGCGCGCGGACAGGGGGCACAGATACGCAGTATTTT,CASSARTGGTDTQYF
few,.,TRBV6-5,TRBJ1-1,TGTGCCATCGGGGTCGCACCGAACACTGAAGCTTTCTTT,CAIGVAPNTEAFF
.,TRBD1,TRBV6-6,TRBJ2-7,TGTGCCAGCAGTTGGGGACAGGGGGCTTACGAGCAGTACTTC,CASSWGQGAYEQYF
.,.,TRBV10-3,TRBJ1-2,TGTGCCATCAGTCCCGGAGGGCAGGGGAACTATGGCTACACCTTC,CAISPGGQGNYGYTF
few,.,TRBV29-1,TRBJ2-2,TGCAGCGTTGAAGAACTGAGAACCGGGGAGCTGTTTTTT,CSVEELRTGELFF
.,TRBD2,TRBV15,TRBJ2-5,TGTGCCACGGGAGGGGACCCGGGGCCCCAAGAGACCCAGTACTTC,CATGGDPGPQETQYF
.,.,TRBV2,TRBJ1-5,TGTGCCAGCAGTTTACAGGCGACGCCCCAGCATTTT,CASSLQATPQHF
.,.,TRBV7-9,TRBJ2-3,TGTGCCAGCAGCTTAGAGGAGCTCACAGATACGCAGTATTTT,CASSLEELTDTQYF
few,TRBD2,TRBV30,TRBJ2-3,TGTGCCCGGGCTTTTAAGCGGGGGGTTAGCACAGATACGCAGTATTTT,CARAFKRGVSTDTQYF
.,.,TRBV5-4,TRBJ1-1,TGTGCCAGCAGCCCCCAGGGGATGAACACTGAAGCTTTCTTT,CASSPQGMNTEAFF
few,.,TRBV12-5,TRBJ2-4,TGTGCTAGTGGTTTGGGCCCTACAGGGTTCGCCAAAAACATTCAGTACTTC,CASGLGPTGFAKNIQYF
once,.,TRBV10-3,TRBJ1-5,TGTGCCATCAGTGAAACAGGAGCACAGCTTAGCAATCAGCCCCAGCATTTT,CAISETGAQLSNQPQHF
.,.,TRBV30,TRBJ1-5,TGTGCCTGGAGTCAGTCCGGGAGTCAGCCCCAGCATTTT,CAWSQSGSQPQHF
.,TRBD1,TRBV19,TRBJ2-3,TGTGCCACCGCTGCGGTGCAGGGGGAAGATACGCAGTATTTT,CATAAVQGEDTQYF
.,TRBD1,TRBV5-1,TRBJ1-5,TGCGCCAGCAGCCCCACCGGACAGGGGACTCAGCCCCAGCATTTT,CASSPTGQGTQPQHF
.,.,TRBV6-5,TRBJ2-5,TGTGCAACAAGACAGGATCCCGTACTGGGGACCCAGTACTTC,CATRQDPVLGTQYF
few,TRBD2,TRBV4-2,TRBJ2-3,TGTGCCAGCAGCCATGAGCTAGCGGTCTCCCGGAGTGATACGCAGTATTTT,CASSHELAVSRSDTQYF
few,.,TRBV7-6,TRBJ2-3,TGTGCCAGCAGCTTATGGTCAGATACGCAGTATTTT,CASSLWSDTQYF
few,.,TRBV28,TRBJ1-5,TGTGCCAGCAGCCCAACGAGGGATCAGCCCCAGCATTTT,CASSPTRDQPQHF
few,TRBD2,TRBV11-2,TRBJ2-5,TGTGCCAGCAGCTTACTAGCGGGGGTGAGAGAGACCCAGTACTTC,CASSLLAGVRETQYF
.,.,TRBV7-9,TRBJ1-1,TGTGCCAGCAGCGCACAGGGACTTGAAGCTTTCTTT,CASSAQGLEAFF
few,TRBD1,TRBV7-9,TRBJ1-1,TGTGCCAGCAGCTCCGGGACAGGGAAAGCTTTCTTT,CASSSGTGKAFF
.,TRBD1,TRBV27,TRBJ1-1,TGTGCCAGCAGGGACAGGGGTAACACTGAAGCTTTCTTT,CASRDRGNTEAFF
few,.,TRBV29-1,TRBJ2-3,TGCAGCGTTGAAGACAGGCGGACAGATACGCAGTATTTT,CSVEDRRTDTQYF
few,.,TRBV2,TRBJ2-7,TGTGCCAGCATAGGGTACGAGGGCAACGAGCAGTACTTC,CASIGYEGNEQYF
.,.,TRBV5-7,TRBJ2-5,TGTGCCAGCAGCACCTCGGGTCCAGGGGGGGTGGAGACCCAGTACTTC,CASSTSGPGGVETQYF
.,.,TRBV6-5,TRBJ1-3,TGTGCCAGCAGTTACTCCCAGTACTCTGGAAACACCATATATTTT,CASSYSQYSGNTIYF
few,.,TRBV29-1,TRBJ2-2,TGCAGCGTTGAAGATAGGGGGGCGAACACCGGGGAGCTGTTTTTT,CSVEDRGANTGELFF
.,TRBD2,TRBV7-3,TRBJ2-2,TGTGCCAGCAGCTTAGGACTAGCGGGGGATAACACCGGGGAGCTGTTTTTT,CASSLGLAGDNTGELFF
few,.,TRBV18,TRBJ1-5,TGTGCCAGCTCACCGACTACCCCGACAGTTAAGCAGCCCCAGCATTTT,CASSPTTPTVKQPQHF
few,.,TRBV18,TRBJ2-3,TGTGCCAGCTCGGACTACACAGATACGCAGTATTTT,CASSDYTDTQYF
few,.,TRBV10-3,TRBJ2-3,TGTGCCACCCTCGGGAGCACAGATACGCAGTATTTT,CATLGSTDTQYF
.,.,TRBV5-6,TRBJ1-4,TGTGCCAGCAGCTTGCCAGGGTTGAATGAAAAACTGTTTTTT,CASSLPGLNEKLFF
few,.,TRBV25-1,TRBJ2-5,TGTGCCAGCAGTCCAGTCGCAGAGACCCAGTACTTC,CASSPVAETQYF
.,.,TRBV25-1,TRBJ2-5,TGTGCCAGCAGAGGGACCGTCGAAGAGACCCAGTACTTC,CASRGTVEETQYF